A few counts support the clone carrying this T cell receptor beta chain. Seattle patients were enrolled during active infection and followed longitudinally. This entry comes from a study of blood T cell repertoires in COVID-19. Study summary: Acute and convalescent COVID-19 specimens originated in the United States, Italy and Spain. T cells, B-cell-depleted T cells, or PBMCs supplied cDNA or gDNA.

J gave up 7 bases and V 5 bases, and 11 bases lay outside the gene matches. Germline CDR1 is SEHNR and CDR2 is FQNEAQ (reference sequence). The CDR3 runs 15 residues. In the authors' workflow: Amplification of reference gene primers provided the estimated nucleated cell counts. Using immunoSEQ multiplex PCR, the repertoire was profiled, and TCRdb retains in-frame clones only, with some absent. D and trimming were read from the DNA, whereas the V and J calls and clone size are those reported in that table. The repertoire holds about 180,000 clones, with 75% to 90% as singletons. The clonotype was recovered from a woman between 65 and 79 years old with COVID-19, enrolled during active disease. The chain employs TRBV7-9 and TRBJ1-2; 9 nucleotides line up with TRBD1. Sequenced: peripheral blood. CDR3 bases: TGTGCCAGCAGCCGAGGCTGGGACAGGGCTAGTGGCTACACCTTC. Its protein product is CASSRGWDRASGYTF. The full variable domain, in which reference TRBV7-9 and TRBJ1-2 provide the parts outside the CDR3, is DTGVSQNPRHKITKRGQNVTFRCDPISEHNRLYWYRQTLGQGPEFLTYFQNEAQLEKSRLLSDRFSAERPKGSFSTLEIQRTEQGDSAMYLCASSRGWDRASGYTFGSGTRLTVV.